This is a list of T cell receptor beta chains from one sample in a study of blood T cell repertoires in COVID-19. The protocol was immunoSEQ multiplex PCR, while the TCRdb copy is restricted to in-frame clones and leaves out a portion. The sample yields fewer than 350,000 clones, 85% seen once. Sequences were obtained from PBMCs or T cells enriched from blood (not recorded which). The receptors here all came from a woman between 45 and 65 years old who had recovered from COVID-19. Each CDR3 is given with its conserved first and last residue. The order of the fields is J gene, D gene, V gene, CDR3 protein, CDR3 DNA. The D gene is left open where the match is weak.

J gene: TRBJ2-2; D gene: .; V gene: TRBV6-5; CDR3 protein: CASTTVTEGGELFF; CDR3 DNA: TGTGCCAGCACCACCGTGACCGAGGGCGGGGAGCTGTTTTTT
J gene: TRBJ2-7; D gene: .; V gene: TRBV7-8; CDR3 protein: CASSYTGFDEQYF; CDR3 DNA: TGTGCCAGCAGCTATACAGGGTTCGACGAGCAGTACTTC
J gene: TRBJ2-7; D gene: TRBD2; V gene: TRBV7-2; CDR3 protein: CASSILAGGSYEQYF; CDR3 DNA: TGTGCCAGCAGCATACTAGCGGGAGGTTCCTACGAGCAGTACTTC
J gene: TRBJ2-1; D gene: .; V gene: TRBV18; CDR3 protein: CASSPGQGYYNEQFF; CDR3 DNA: TGTGCCAGCTCCCCGGGACAAGGGTACTACAATGAGCAGTTCTTC
J gene: TRBJ1-4; D gene: .; V gene: TRBV5-8; CDR3 protein: CASSLGSRGLREKLFF; CDR3 DNA: TGTGCCAGCAGCTTGGGATCGAGGGGGTTGCGGGAAAAACTGTTTTTT
J gene: TRBJ2-3; D gene: .; V gene: TRBV7-3; CDR3 protein: CASSSGERGTDTQYF; CDR3 DNA: TGTGCCAGCAGCTCCGGGGAACGGGGCACAGATACGCAGTATTTT
J gene: TRBJ1-5; D gene: .; V gene: TRBV15; CDR3 protein: CATSRGSNTPSNQPQHF; CDR3 DNA: TGTGCCACCAGCAGAGGCTCAAACACACCTAGCAATCAGCCCCAGCATTTT
J gene: TRBJ2-1; D gene: .; V gene: TRBV3-1/TRBV3-2; CDR3 protein: CASSPRDPSSYNEQFF; CDR3 DNA: TGTGCCAGCAGCCCGCGGGACCCTAGCTCCTACAATGAGCAGTTCTTC
J gene: TRBJ1-3; D gene: .; V gene: TRBV5-1; CDR3 protein: CASSLDWGAGNTIYF; CDR3 DNA: TGCGCCAGCAGCTTGGATTGGGGGGCTGGAAACACCATATATTTT
J gene: TRBJ2-7; D gene: TRBD1; V gene: TRBV4-1; CDR3 protein: CASSQGDRGYEQYF; CDR3 DNA: TGCGCCAGCAGCCAAGGGGACAGGGGCTACGAGCAGTACTTC
J gene: TRBJ2-5; D gene: TRBD2; V gene: TRBV2; CDR3 protein: CASSSQRGQETQYF; CDR3 DNA: TGTGCCAGCAGTTCTCAGCGGGGTCAAGAGACCCAGTACTTC
J gene: TRBJ1-3; D gene: .; V gene: TRBV28; CDR3 protein: CASSAVAGVGNTIYF; CDR3 DNA: TGTGCCAGCAGTGCAGTGGCGGGAGTTGGAAACACCATATATTTT
J gene: TRBJ1-2; D gene: .; V gene: TRBV7-8; CDR3 protein: CASSWTRGNNYGYTF; CDR3 DNA: TGTGCCAGCAGCTGGACCCGGGGAAATAACTATGGCTACACCTTC
J gene: TRBJ1-5; D gene: .; V gene: TRBV2; CDR3 protein: CASSPWGQGFEPQHF; CDR3 DNA: TGTGCCAGCAGCCCCTGGGGGCAGGGATTTGAGCCCCAGCATTTT
J gene: TRBJ1-2; D gene: TRBD1; V gene: TRBV27; CDR3 protein: CASSQDRGLGGYTF; CDR3 DNA: TGTGCCAGCAGCCAGGACAGGGGGCTTGGGGGCTACACCTTC
J gene: TRBJ2-3; D gene: TRBD2; V gene: TRBV9; CDR3 protein: CASTRYTGRASGRGDTQYF; CDR3 DNA: TGTGCCAGCACCCGGTACACGGGGAGGGCCAGTGGTAGGGGAGATACGCAGTATTTT
J gene: TRBJ2-7; D gene: .; V gene: TRBV7-9; CDR3 protein: CASTRLAYEQYF; CDR3 DNA: TGTGCCAGCACCCGGTTGGCCTACGAGCAGTACTTC
J gene: TRBJ2-7; D gene: .; V gene: TRBV5-1; CDR3 protein: CASSLASSYEQYF; CDR3 DNA: TGCGCCAGCAGCTTGGCGTCCTCCTACGAGCAGTACTTC
J gene: TRBJ1-4; D gene: TRBD1; V gene: TRBV19; CDR3 protein: CASSIRGQINEKLFF; CDR3 DNA: TGTGCCAGTAGTATACGGGGACAGATTAATGAAAAACTGTTTTTT
J gene: TRBJ2-1; D gene: TRBD2; V gene: TRBV28; CDR3 protein: CASTRLAGGNEQFF; CDR3 DNA: TGTGCCAGCACAAGACTAGCGGGGGGGAATGAGCAGTTCTTC